What follows are 9 T cell receptor beta chains derived from one specimen sequenced in a study of T cell changes during pregnancy in multiple sclerosis (dated by TCRdb to the late 2010s). The library was made by the immunoSEQ multiplex PCR assay. Imported from immuneACCESS, the table was reduced by TCRdb to in-frame sequences with V and J called. These copies leave out some clones; in studies compared against another copy, an unresolved V gene accounts for under half, and the cause of the remainder is not known. The sample profile shows 100,000 or so clones; approximately 93% of them were found once. Of the sample, 0.99% falls within the top ten clones. The sequencing here drew on peripheral blood, taken after pregnancy. The receptor source for this set is a female donor with multiple sclerosis, enrolled in a pregnancy study.

CDR3 sequence reads: CASSMGLYNEQFF. The CDR3, as DNA: TGCGCCAGCAGCATGGGACTTTACAATGAGCAGTTCTTC. This chain joins TRBV5-1 and TRBJ2-1; weak D call: TRBD2 (6 bases). The germline V gene has CDR1 SGHRS and CDR2 YFSETQ. The CDR3 sequence is 13 residues long. Trimming pared 4 bases from V and 4 bases from J, leaving 9 bases between.

This clone has a single count. This chain uses TRBV27 with TRBJ2-1; 11 bases fit TRBD2. There are 19 residues in the CDR3. The ends lost 4 bases at V and 7 bases at J; junction bases unmatched: 18. CDR1 and CDR2 (germline): MNHEY, SMNVEV (reference sequence). CDR3 bases: TGTGCCAGCAGTTCCGGGACAGGGCTACTAGCGGGAGTTGGTAATGAGCAGTTCTTC. Its translation: CASSSGTGLLAGVGNEQFF.

This chain joins TRBV2 and TRBJ2-2, with TRBD2 matching over 8 bases. The trim removed 4 bases at V and 4 bases at J, leaving 8 bases unmatched. The CDR3 has 16 amino acids. CDR1 and CDR2 (germline): SNHLY, FYNNEI. The CDR3 protein is CASSGKAGVTTGELFF. The CDR3 DNA sequence: TGTGCCAGCAGTGGGAAAGCGGGAGTGACCACCGGGGAGCTGTTTTTT.

V is TRBV28 and J is TRBJ2-7, with D maybe TRBD2 (6 bases). Per germline, CDR1 MDHEN and CDR2 SYDVKM. This CDR3 is built from 13 residues. CDR3 sequence reads: CVVGGSFPYEQYF. The CDR3 bases are TGTGTCGTGGGGGGTAGTTTTCCCTACGAGCAGTACTTC.

This chain connects TRBV5-5 to TRBJ2-3; a weak D match, TRBD2 (6 bases). This CDR3 region has 15 residues. V lost 5 bases and J lost 2, with 15 bases in between. Germline CDR1 is SGHKS and CDR2 is YYEKEE (reference sequence). CDR3 coding DNA: TGTGCCAGCAGTTCTGTTCGGGGGACCACAGATACGCAGTATTTT. It encodes CASSSVRGTTDTQYF. Full variable domain (outside the CDR3, taken from reference TRBV5-5 and TRBJ2-3): DAGVTQSPTHLIKTRGQQVTLRCSPISGHKSVSWYQQVLGQGPQFIFQYYEKEERGRGNFPDRFSARQFPNYSSELNVNALLLGDSALYLCASSSVRGTTDTQYFGPGTRLTVL.

A few counts support this clone. The CDR3 region is CASSPGDGPGELFF. The CDR3 DNA is TGTGCCAGCAGTCCGGGAGACGGGCCCGGGGAGCTGTTTTTT. The chain recombines TRBV6-1 with TRBJ2-2; a possible D gene is TRBD2 (6 bases). Trimming removed 5 bases at V and 6 bases at J, with 13 bases between. Germline loops: CDR1 MNHNS, CDR2 SASEGT. The CDR3 has 14 amino acids.

This chain joins TRBV6-5 and TRBJ2-7; 9 bases map to TRBD1. Germline CDR1 and CDR2: MNHEY and SVGAGI. The CDR3 covers 15 residues. The V and J ends lost 1 base and 7 bases, in that order; junction bases with no gene match: 8. The CDR3 DNA reads as TGTGCCAGCAGTTACTGGGGACAGGGTACTACGGAGCAGTACTTC. Translating gives CASSYWGQGTTEQYF.

This chain uses TRBV4-2 with TRBJ2-6, with a possible D match to TRBD2 (6 bases). Germline V gene lookup returns CDR1 LGHNA and CDR2 YNFKEQ. Trimming cost V 1 base and J 2 bases, with 6 bases left between them. The CDR3 totals 15 residues. The CDR3 is CASSQGLAGANVLTF. The CDR3 DNA sequence: TGTGCCAGCAGCCAAGGACTAGCTGGGGCCAACGTCCTGACTTTC.

V and J are TRBV9 and TRBJ2-6, with TRBD2 identical over 8 bases. The V segment lost 3 bases and the J segment 2 bases; nucleotides outside the gene matches: 4. Germline V gives CDR1 SGDLS, CDR2 YYNGEE. The length of the CDR3 is 16 residues. The CDR3, as DNA: TGTGCCAGCAGCGGCTTCGGGGGGGCTGGGGCCAACGTCCTGACTTTC. Amino acid sequence: CASSGFGGAGANVLTF.